This TCR beta chain was found in a study of regulatory T cells in long-lasting Graves disease. Time point meaning: persistent/refractory GD, antithyroid drugs over 5 years with positive TRAb. PBMC-derived RNA was used for the TCR library. Germline-derived CDR1 and CDR2 are MDHEN and SYDVKM. CDR3 length: 13 residues. V was shortened by 7 bases and J by 6 bases, with 13 bases between the two germline ends. This clonotype was seen at least ten times. Antigen specificity is unknown. Whole-study findings and limits: The number of shared public clonotypes was higher in persistent patients (about 2,700) than new patients (more than 850). Persistent disease was associated with favored TRBV28 usage and with favored use of TRBJ1-2 and TRBJ2-5.

The authors built TCR beta libraries using iRepertoire HTBI primers and Arm-PCR of CDR3 regions. TCRdb recomputed calls from the multiplex PCR reads with MiXCR, one row per CDR3 protein. The sample shows a few hundred thousand distinct CDR3 sequences, around 24% of them seen only once. The clonotype was recovered from a female donor with Graves disease. The V gene is TRBV28, the J gene TRBJ1-5; D remains ambiguous. The source material was peripheral blood mononuclear cells (PBMCs), sampled when the disease was refractory, from a patient treated with antithyroid drugs. The CDR3 spells CASKNSLFQPQHF. The CDR3 nucleotides are TGTGCCAGCAAGAACTCCCTTTTTCAGCCCCAGCATTTT.